This T cell receptor (beta chain) emerged from a study of cytomegalovirus exposure and HLA in healthy donors. Overall study results and limits: Apart from CMV serostatus, no immune exposure information was available.

PCR employed 60 Vbeta and 13 Jbeta primers. TCRdb's copy holds only in-frame clones and misses some; the assay was immunoSEQ multiplex PCR. The profile shows about 170,000 clones, around 68% of them singletons. Notes on this clone: Antigen unknown.

Germline V lookup: CDR1 MNHNS, CDR2 SASEGT. This CDR3 comprises 12 residues. Trimming removed 3 bases from V and 7 bases from J; junction bases left unmatched: 3. The rearrangement uses TRBV6-1 and TRBJ2-7; TRBD2 matches 7 bases. The sequenced sample consisted of PBMCs. This TCR came from a man aged 35 to 55 in good health and CMV-seronegative. CDR3 residues: CASSDGRGEQYF. The CDR3 coding sequence is TGTGCCAGCAGTGATGGGCGGGGGGAGCAGTACTTC.